A selection of T cell receptor beta chains follows, all from one sample in a study of T-cell memory formation after mild COVID-19. TCRdb recomputed calls from the 5' RACE reads with MiXCR, one row per CDR3 protein. Counted here are about 130,000 distinct CDR3 sequences, 17% occurring once; the ten biggest clones make up about 5.2%. The material sequenced was PBMCs or a T cell subset sorted from them (not recorded which). The source of these receptors is a man aged 18 to 30 who had mild COVID-19 (a few samples of this study predate the infection). Cell type and time point are not known. Each CDR3 is given with its conserved first and last residue. Fields, in order: clone size, D gene, V gene, J gene, CDR3 protein, CDR3 DNA. D genes are given only for firm matches. Some rows mark clone size as missing; the rest say once, few, many or name a class of expanded clone.

clone size: NA; D gene: NA; V gene: TRBV7-6; J gene: TRBJ2-5; CDR3 protein: CASSLASEAQYF; CDR3 DNA: TGTGCCAGCAGCTTAGCTAGCGAGGCCCAGTACTTC
clone size: NA; D gene: NA; V gene: TRBV30; J gene: TRBJ2-2; CDR3 protein: CAWSVLHRELFF; CDR3 DNA: TGTGCCTGGAGTGTATTGCACAGGGAGCTGTTTTTT
clone size: few; D gene: TRBD1; V gene: TRBV7-3; J gene: TRBJ1-5; CDR3 protein: CASSPYVGTDSNQPQHF; CDR3 DNA: TGTGCCAGCAGCCCTTACGTCGGGACAGATAGCAATCAGCCCCAGCATTTT
clone size: many; D gene: TRBD2; V gene: TRBV11-2; J gene: TRBJ2-7; CDR3 protein: CASSLNPSGGAGEQYF; CDR3 DNA: TGTGCCAGCAGCTTGAACCCTAGCGGGGGGGCCGGTGAGCAGTACTTC
clone size: few; D gene: TRBD2; V gene: TRBV19; J gene: TRBJ2-1; CDR3 protein: CASSIERGGAHEQFF; CDR3 DNA: TGTGCCAGTAGTATAGAGCGCGGGGGGGCCCATGAGCAGTTCTTC
clone size: many; D gene: NA; V gene: TRBV5-4; J gene: TRBJ2-5; CDR3 protein: CASSLKVGETQYF; CDR3 DNA: TGTGCCAGCAGCCTTAAAGTAGGAGAGACCCAGTACTTC
clone size: NA; D gene: NA; V gene: TRBV2; J gene: TRBJ1-5; CDR3 protein: CASGPEFNQPQHF; CDR3 DNA: TGTGCCAGCGGCCCAGAATTCAATCAGCCCCAGCATTTT
clone size: few; D gene: NA; V gene: TRBV2; J gene: TRBJ2-5; CDR3 protein: CASGGNQETQYF; CDR3 DNA: TGTGCCAGCGGGGGGAACCAAGAGACCCAGTACTTC
clone size: few; D gene: TRBD1; V gene: TRBV4-3; J gene: TRBJ1-4; CDR3 protein: CASSQTTGTGNEKLFF; CDR3 DNA: TGCGCCAGCAGCCAGACCACCGGGACAGGCAATGAAAAACTGTTTTTT
clone size: few; D gene: TRBD1; V gene: TRBV25-1; J gene: TRBJ1-2; CDR3 protein: CASSDKTGGNYGYTF; CDR3 DNA: TGTGCCAGCAGTGATAAGACAGGGGGTAACTATGGCTACACCTTC
clone size: NA; D gene: TRBD1; V gene: TRBV3-1; J gene: TRBJ2-3; CDR3 protein: CASSLEVRGTGADTQYF; CDR3 DNA: TGTGCCAGCAGCCTTGAGGTTCGCGGGACAGGCGCAGATACGCAGTATTTT
clone size: NA; D gene: NA; V gene: TRBV5-1; J gene: TRBJ2-3; CDR3 protein: CASRETSSSTDTQYF; CDR3 DNA: TGCGCCAGCCGAGAGACGTCATCTAGCACAGATACGCAGTATTTT
clone size: few; D gene: NA; V gene: TRBV6-5; J gene: TRBJ1-1; CDR3 protein: CASSYAGAATEAFF; CDR3 DNA: TGTGCCAGCAGTTACGCGGGGGCAGCCACTGAAGCTTTCTTT
clone size: few; D gene: NA; V gene: TRBV12-3/TRBV12-4; J gene: TRBJ2-3; CDR3 protein: CASRINYSTDTQYF; CDR3 DNA: TGTGCCAGCAGGATCAATTATAGCACAGATACGCAGTATTTT
clone size: many; D gene: NA; V gene: TRBV9; J gene: TRBJ2-1; CDR3 protein: CASNRDYYNEQFF; CDR3 DNA: TGTGCCAGCAACAGGGACTACTACAATGAGCAGTTCTTC
clone size: once; D gene: TRBD2; V gene: TRBV7-9; J gene: TRBJ2-5; CDR3 protein: CASSSTSGAQETQYF; CDR3 DNA: TGTGCCAGCAGCTCGACTAGCGGGGCGCAAGAGACCCAGTACTTC